The 21 T cell receptor beta chains in this list originate from one sample, sequenced in a study of CD8+CD57+ T cells in acquired aplastic anemia. All sequencing subjects had displayed CD8+CD57+ cell expansion on flow cytometry. Investigators profiled TCR beta VDJ and CDR3 from genomic DNA template. TCRdb itself ran the reads through MiXCR, one entry per CDR3 protein. The sample comprises some 180,000 distinct CDR3 sequences, roughly 60% of which are singletons, and approximately 46% rests with the top ten. The sample taken for sequencing was sorted CD4+, CD8+, or CD8+CD57+ T cells (not recorded which) from PBMCs. Receptors originate from a human donor with aplastic anemia.

This clonotype was detected many times. The chain employs TRBV20-1 and TRBJ2-5; a weak D match, TRBD2 (6 bases). Germline CDR1 DFQATT, CDR2 SNEGSKA (reference sequence). Trimming took 2 bases from V and 5 from J, leaving 21 bases between them. The CDR3 spans 16 residues. Here the CDR3 reads CSARPLNRDSGETQYF. CDR3 nucleotide sequence: TGCAGTGCTAGACCCCTTAACCGGGACTCCGGGGAGACCCAGTACTTC.

The chain joins TRBV10-3 to TRBJ2-5; 9 bases line up with TRBD1. The J segment lost 3 bases and the V segment lost 9 bases, leaving 5 bases of the junction unmatched. Per the germline V gene, CDR1 is ENHRY and CDR2 is SYGVKD. The CDR3 is made up of 13 amino acids. The CDR3 protein is CAIHRDREETQYF. CDR3 DNA: TGTGCCATTCACCGGGACAGGGAAGAGACCCAGTACTTC.

V usage is TRBV5-1 and J usage is TRBJ2-3; 11 nucleotides agree with TRBD1. V gave up 7 bases and J gave up 1 base; unmatched junction bases: 17. Per germline, CDR1 SGHRS and CDR2 YFSETQ. The CDR3 length is 19 residues. CDR3 sequence: CASSSGTGTGGYGTDTQYF. CDR3 nucleotide sequence: TGCGCCAGCTCTTCCGGAACCGGGACAGGGGGATACGGCACAGATACGCAGTATTTT. Supplemented by reference TRBV5-1 and TRBJ2-3, the full variable domain reads KAGVTQTPRYLIKTRGQQVTLSCSPISGHRSVSWYQQTPGQGLQFLFEYFSETQRNKGNFPGRFSGRQFSNSRSEMNVSTLELGDSALYLCASSSGTGTGGYGTDTQYFGPGTRLTVL.

This clonotype was detected once. The rearrangement uses TRBV5-1 and TRBJ2-7, with TRBD1 identical over 7 bases. In germline, CDR1 is SGHRS, CDR2 YFSETQ. The J segment lost 3 bases and the V segment lost 3 bases, leaving 15 bases of the junction unmatched. The CDR3 consists of 17 residues. CDR3 DNA: TGCGCCAGCAGCTCCGGGACAGCTTCTGGAGAACACTACGAGCAGTACTTC. Its translation is CASSSGTASGEHYEQYF.

This clonotype occurred many times. The CDR3: CSAYGLDGDTQYF. The DNA for the CDR3 is TGCAGCGCATACGGACTAGACGGAGATACGCAGTATTTT. The chain is built from TRBV29-1 and TRBJ2-3, with 7 bases matching TRBD2. Trimming removed 7 bases from V and 5 bases from J; junction bases left unmatched: 9. The CDR3 spans 13 residues. CDR1 and CDR2 (germline): SQVTM, ANQGSEA.

A remark on this clonotype: At one end the junction does not follow the germline gene, possibly because of a read error. The V call is TRBV5-6, the J call TRBJ2-1; tentatively, D is TRBD1 (5 bases). CDR1 is SGHDT, CDR2 YYEEEE, per germline. The CDR3 is made up of 15 amino acids. For the CDR3, the DNA is TGTGCCAGCGCCCAACAGGCAACCTCCTACAATGAACAGTTCTTC. This codes for CASAQQATSYNEQFF.

This chain connects TRBV12-3 or TRBV12-4 to TRBJ2-7, with 11 bases aligning to TRBD1. V shed 5 bases and J 6 bases; nucleotides not matched to a gene: 6. The CDR3 has 14 amino acids. The CDR3 nucleotides read TGTGCCAGCAGTCGAAGCGGACAGGGGGCCGAGCAGTACTTC. It encodes CASSRSGQGAEQYF.

This clonotype was picked up a small number of times. The rearrangement joins TRBV2 to TRBJ2-5; no clear D gene. The length of the CDR3 is 14 residues. The germline V gene has CDR1 SNHLY and CDR2 FYNNEI. V was trimmed by 6 bases and J by 2 bases, leaving 13 bases between them. CDR3 region: CASRASWIQETQYF. The CDR3 nucleotides read TGTGCCAGCAGGGCAAGCTGGATACAAGAGACCCAGTACTTC.

This chain connects TRBV12-3 or TRBV12-4 to TRBJ2-7; D might be TRBD2 (6 bases). CDR3 length equals 14 residues. V was cut by 6 bases and J by 2 bases, with 14 bases left in between. The CDR3 loop reads CASSSRGSAYEQYF. DNA of the CDR3: TGTGCCAGCAGCTCCCGGGGGTCCGCCTACGAGCAGTACTTC.

The V gene is TRBV2, the J gene TRBJ2-7, with D possibly being TRBD1 (6 bases). CDR1 is SNHLY and CDR2 is FYNNEI in the germline V gene. The length of the CDR3 is 15 residues. V was clipped by 6 bases and J by 3 bases, with 18 bases between them. CDR3 protein: CASRGATGTFYEQYF. The CDR3 bases are TGTGCCAGCAGAGGGGCAACCGGGACATTCTACGAGCAGTACTTC.

This clonotype was seen more than once but under ten times. The chain is built from TRBV7-9 and TRBJ2-3; 8 bases map to TRBD2. Germline CDR1 SEHNR, CDR2 FQNEAQ (reference sequence). The CDR3 totals 15 residues. V gave up 4 bases and J gave up 0 bases; unmatched junction bases: 3. CDR3 sequence reads: CASSYTSGSTDTQYF. CDR3 sequence (DNA): TGTGCCAGCAGCTACACTAGCGGAAGCACAGATACGCAGTATTTT.

As to this clonotype: The junction and the germline gene differ at one end; a read error may be behind it. This chain uses TRBV2 with TRBJ2-7; no clear D gene. The germline V gene has CDR1 SNHLY and CDR2 FYNNEI. This CDR3 is 11 amino acids long. For the CDR3, the DNA is TGTGCCGGCAGCTCTAGCTACGAGCAGTACTTC. Translation gives CAGSSSYEQYF. Full variable domain (rest looked up from reference TRBV2 and TRBJ2-7): EPEVTQTPSHQVTQMGQEVILRCVPISNHLYFYWYRQILGQKVEFLVSFYNNEISEKSEIFDDQFSVERPDGSNFTLKIRSTKLEDSAMYFCAGSSSYEQYFGPGTRLTVT.

With regard to this clonotype: One end of the junction fails to match germline, which may point to a read error. The V call is TRBV20-1, the J call TRBJ2-7; tentatively, D is TRBD2 (5 bases). CDR1 is DFQATT, CDR2 SNEGSKA, per germline (reference sequence). The CDR3 consists of 12 residues. CDR3 DNA: TGCAGTGCCAGAGTTAGTGACTACGAGCGGTACTTC. Its translation is CSARVSDYERYF.

V gene TRBV20-1 combines with J gene TRBJ2-3, with D possibly being TRBD2 (6 bases). Germline V lookup: CDR1 DFQATT, CDR2 SNEGSKA (reference sequence). V dropped 4 bases and J dropped 5 bases, with 13 bases sitting between them. CDR3 length: 13 amino acids. The CDR3 protein is CSANRLAIDTQYF. The CDR3 DNA follows: TGCAGTGCTAATCGGCTAGCGATAGATACGCAGTATTTT.

This chain joins TRBV19 and TRBJ2-7, with 10 bases matching TRBD2. Germline lookup yields CDR1 LNHDA and CDR2 SQIVND (reference sequence). The CDR3 consists of 14 residues. V trimming: 5 bases; J trimming: 4 bases; junction bases outside the gene matches: 5. CDR3 DNA: TGTGCCAGTAGTTTCGGGACTAGCGTGTACGAGCAGTACTTC. It codes for CASSFGTSVYEQYF. The complete variable domain, with remaining parts taken from reference TRBV19 and TRBJ2-7, reads DGGITQSPKYLFRKEGQNVTLSCEQNLNHDAMYWYRQDPGQGLRLIYYSQIVNDFQKGDIAEGYSVSREKKESFPLTVTSAQKNPTAFYLCASSFGTSVYEQYFGPGTRLTVT.

This clonotype was picked up a small number of times. The chain has TRBV5-1 and TRBJ2-7, with 7 bases fitting TRBD1. The CDR3 covers 15 residues. Germline CDR1 SGHRS, CDR2 YFSETQ. Unmatched junction bases numbered 5, after V lost 2 bases and J lost 0 bases. The CDR3 bases are TGCGCCAGCAGCTTATCGGGACAGAACTCCTACGAGCAGTACTTC. Amino acids: CASSLSGQNSYEQYF.

This clonotype was observed many times. The chain carries TRBV19 and TRBJ1-5; D might be TRBD1 (6 bases). CDR1 LNHDA and CDR2 SQIVND come from the germline V gene (reference sequence). V dropped 9 bases and J dropped 0 bases, with 15 bases sitting between them. The CDR3 is made up of 15 amino acids. The CDR3 DNA reads as TGTGCCAGCATGGACAGCCGCTATAGCAATCAGCCCCAGCATTTT. This translates into CASMDSRYSNQPQHF. Variable domain in full (rest from reference TRBV19 and TRBJ1-5): DGGITQSPKYLFRKEGQNVTLSCEQNLNHDAMYWYRQDPGQGLRLIYYSQIVNDFQKGDIAEGYSVSREKKESFPLTVTSAQKNPTAFYLCASMDSRYSNQPQHFGDGTRLSIL.

The chain recombines TRBV11-2 with TRBJ2-7, with 7 bases that match TRBD1. The CDR3 sequence is 13 residues long. J lost 6 bases, V lost 5 bases, and 7 bases had no gene match. Germline V lookup: CDR1 SGHAT, CDR2 FQNNGV. DNA of the CDR3: TGTGCCAGCAGCCTAACAGGGGATAGCGAGCAGTACTTC. Amino acid sequence: CASSLTGDSEQYF.

This clonotype was counted at least ten times. The rearrangement joins TRBV12-3 or TRBV12-4 to TRBJ2-1; D is uncertain. V was shortened by 3 bases and J by 0 bases, with 3 bases between the two germline ends. This CDR3 has 13 residues. The CDR3 region is CASSFSSYNEQFF. DNA of the CDR3: TGTGCCAGCAGTTTTTCCTCCTACAATGAGCAGTTCTTC.

This clonotype was seen a few times. This sequence joins TRBV10-3 and TRBJ1-1; no clear D gene. Deletions cut 3 bases from V and 7 bases from J, with 9 bases between. This CDR3 has 12 amino acids. Per the germline V gene, CDR1 is ENHRY and CDR2 is SYGVKD. The CDR3 sequence: CAISDVTDEAFF. The CDR3 DNA is TGTGCCATCAGTGACGTGACGGATGAAGCTTTCTTT.

The V gene is TRBV19, the J gene TRBJ2-7, with a tentative D call TRBD2 (5 bases). CDR1 is LNHDA and CDR2 is SQIVND in the germline V gene (reference sequence). Trimming removed 5 bases from V and 0 bases from J, with 17 bases in between. There are 16 residues in the CDR3. DNA for the CDR3: TGTGCCAGTAGTGCCCCGAGGCAAGGGAGCTCCTACGAGCAGTACTTC. It is translated as CASSAPRQGSSYEQYF.